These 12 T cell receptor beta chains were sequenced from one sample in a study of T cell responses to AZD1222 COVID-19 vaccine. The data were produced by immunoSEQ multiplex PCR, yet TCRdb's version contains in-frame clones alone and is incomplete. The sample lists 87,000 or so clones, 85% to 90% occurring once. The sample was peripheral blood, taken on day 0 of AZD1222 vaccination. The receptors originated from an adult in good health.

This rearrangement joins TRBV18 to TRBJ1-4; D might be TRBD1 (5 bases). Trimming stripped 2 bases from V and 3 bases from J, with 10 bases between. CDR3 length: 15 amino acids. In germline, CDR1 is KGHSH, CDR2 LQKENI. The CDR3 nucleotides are TGTGCCAGCTCACCAACGGGGGTAGCTAATGAAAAACTGTTTTTT. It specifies CASSPTGVANEKLFF. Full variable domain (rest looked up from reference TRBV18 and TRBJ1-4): NAGVMQNPRHLVRRRGQEARLRCSPMKGHSHVYWYRQLPEEGLKFMVYLQKENIIDESGMPKERFSAEFPKEGPSILRIQQVVRGDSAAYFCASSPTGVANEKLFFGSGTQLSVL.

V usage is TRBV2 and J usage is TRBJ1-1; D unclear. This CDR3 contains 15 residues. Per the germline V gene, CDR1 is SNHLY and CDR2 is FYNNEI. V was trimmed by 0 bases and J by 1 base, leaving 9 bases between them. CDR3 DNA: TGTGCCAGCAGTGAAGCGAATTCTAAGAACACTGAAGCTTTCTTT. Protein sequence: CASSEANSKNTEAFF.

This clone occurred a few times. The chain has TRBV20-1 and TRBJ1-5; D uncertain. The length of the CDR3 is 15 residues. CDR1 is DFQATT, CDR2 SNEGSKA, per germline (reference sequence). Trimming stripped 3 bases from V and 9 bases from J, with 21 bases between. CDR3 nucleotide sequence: TGCAGTGCTAGTTCCAGGAGAGAAATCAGTTGGCCCCAGCATTTT. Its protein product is CSASSRREISWPQHF.

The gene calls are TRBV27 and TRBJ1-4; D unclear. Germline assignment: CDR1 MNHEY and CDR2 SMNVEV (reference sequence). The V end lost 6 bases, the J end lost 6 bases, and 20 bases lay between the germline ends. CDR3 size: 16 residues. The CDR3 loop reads CASSSGRSPRYEKLFF. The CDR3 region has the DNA TGTGCCAGCAGCTCAGGCAGATCCCCGCGGTATGAAAAACTGTTTTTT.

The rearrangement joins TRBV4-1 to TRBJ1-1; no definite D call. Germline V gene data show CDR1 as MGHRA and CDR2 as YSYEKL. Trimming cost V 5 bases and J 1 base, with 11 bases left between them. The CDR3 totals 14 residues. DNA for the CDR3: TGCGCCAGCAGCGGACCACTAAGGAACACTGAAGCTTTCTTT. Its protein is CASSGPLRNTEAFF.

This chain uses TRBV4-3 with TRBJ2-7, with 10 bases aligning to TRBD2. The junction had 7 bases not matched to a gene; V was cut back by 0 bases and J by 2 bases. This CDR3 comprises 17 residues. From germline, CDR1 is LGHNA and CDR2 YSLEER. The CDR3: CASSQDVPAGGAYEQYF. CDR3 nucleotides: TGCGCCAGCAGCCAAGACGTTCCAGCGGGGGGGGCCTACGAGCAGTACTTC.

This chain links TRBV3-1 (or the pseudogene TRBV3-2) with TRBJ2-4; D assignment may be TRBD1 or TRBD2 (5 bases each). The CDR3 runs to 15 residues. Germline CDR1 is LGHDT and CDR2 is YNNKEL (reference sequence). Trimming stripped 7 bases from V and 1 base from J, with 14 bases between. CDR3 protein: CASTVGGKAKNIQYF. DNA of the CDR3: TGTGCCAGCACCGTTGGGGGTAAGGCCAAAAACATTCAGTACTTC.

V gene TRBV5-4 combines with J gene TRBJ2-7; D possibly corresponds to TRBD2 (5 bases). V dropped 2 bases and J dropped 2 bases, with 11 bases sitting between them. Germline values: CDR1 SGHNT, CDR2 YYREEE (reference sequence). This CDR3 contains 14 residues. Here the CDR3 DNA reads TGTGCCAGCAGCTTAGACTACCTCGCCTACGAGCAGTACTTC. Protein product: CASSLDYLAYEQYF.

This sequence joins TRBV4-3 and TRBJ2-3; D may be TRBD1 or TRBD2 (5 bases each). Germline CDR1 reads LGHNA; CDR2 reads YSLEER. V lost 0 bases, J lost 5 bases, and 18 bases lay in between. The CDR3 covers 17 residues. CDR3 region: CASSQDLLGRLGDTQYF. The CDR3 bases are TGCGCCAGCAGCCAAGATCTTTTGGGACGGCTCGGAGATACGCAGTATTTT.

The CDR3 DNA reads as TGCGCCAGCAGTGGGGGGACTCCCCGGGGCTTACGCACAGATACGCAGTATTTT. Translated: CASSGGTPRGLRTDTQYF. The chain has TRBV10-2 and TRBJ2-3; a possible D gene is TRBD2 (6 bases). Germline CDR1 and CDR2: WSHSY and SAAADI. CDR3 length: 18 residues. Trimming removed 4 bases at V and 1 base at J, with 21 bases between.

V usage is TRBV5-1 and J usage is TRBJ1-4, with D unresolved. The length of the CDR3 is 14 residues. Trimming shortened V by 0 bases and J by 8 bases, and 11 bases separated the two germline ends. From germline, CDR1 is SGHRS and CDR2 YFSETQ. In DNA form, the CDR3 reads TGCGCCAGCAGCTTGGGTAACGGTGGGGAAAAACTGTTTTTT. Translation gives CASSLGNGGEKLFF. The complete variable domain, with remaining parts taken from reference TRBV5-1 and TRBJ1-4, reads KAGVTQTPRYLIKTRGQQVTLSCSPISGHRSVSWYQQTPGQGLQFLFEYFSETQRNKGNFPGRFSGRQFSNSRSEMNVSTLELGDSALYLCASSLGNGGEKLFFGSGTQLSVL.

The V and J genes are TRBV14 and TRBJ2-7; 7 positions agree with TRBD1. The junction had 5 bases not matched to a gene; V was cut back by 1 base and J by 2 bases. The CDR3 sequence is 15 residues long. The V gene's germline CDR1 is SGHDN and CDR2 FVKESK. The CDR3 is CASSQVTGSAYEQYF. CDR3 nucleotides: TGTGCCAGCAGCCAAGTGACAGGGAGCGCCTACGAGCAGTACTTC.